The 27 T cell receptor beta chains presented below share a single source sample, sequenced in a study of T-cell reconstitution after alpha-beta-depleted transplantation in children. As it was prepared, the TCRbeta library received unique molecular identifiers. MiXCR, applied by TCRdb to the PCR reads, yields one record per CDR3 protein. The repertoire consists of a few hundred thousand distinct CDR3 sequences, with approximately 41% occurring once and the leading ten covering approximately 30%. This material consisted of PBMCs, taken before TCRalphabeta/CD19-depleted stem cell transplant. The receptors shown here come from a girl aged 2-9 years with aplastic anemia, due to receive a stem cell transplant.

This clonotype was seen a few times. This chain uses TRBV20-1 with TRBJ1-2; TRBD1 is a possible D gene (6 bases). The CDR3 length is 12 residues. Trimming left V 6 bases short and J 6 bases short, with 14 bases between. The V gene's germline CDR1 is DFQATT and CDR2 SNEGSKA (reference sequence). The CDR3 region is CSAVRDTNGYTF. CDR3 in DNA: TGCAGTGCGGTTCGGGACACTAATGGCTACACCTTC.

In its sample, this clonotype was seen once. This chain connects TRBV14 to TRBJ1-2, with D possibly matching TRBD1 (6 bases). CDR1 and CDR2 from the germline V gene are SGHDN and FVKESK. The V end was cut by 3 bases, the J end by 4 bases, with 6 bases between. The CDR3 is 12 amino acids. CDR3 region: CASSQGAYGYTF. CDR3 DNA sequence: TGTGCCAGCAGCCAGGGGGCCTATGGCTACACCTTC.

At least ten counts were recorded for this clonotype. This chain uses TRBV20-1 with TRBJ1-1; D not certain. V dropped 3 bases and J dropped 3 bases, with 5 bases sitting between them. The CDR3 spans 11 residues. Looked up from germline, CDR1 is DFQATT and CDR2 is SNEGSKA (reference sequence). This CDR3 reads CSASSYTEAFF. The DNA for the CDR3 is TGCAGTGCTAGTAGCTACACTGAAGCTTTCTTT.

This CDR3 is CASSYEGYTGELFF. The CDR3 region has the DNA TGTGCCAGCAGTTACGAGGGGTACACCGGGGAGCTGTTTTTT. This chain uses TRBV6-5 with TRBJ2-2, with D perhaps being TRBD1 or TRBD2 (5 bases each). CDR3 size: 14 residues. CDR1 and CDR2 (germline): MNHEY, SVGAGI. V was cut by 2 bases and J by 3 bases, with 7 bases left in between.

The chain uses TRBV9 and TRBJ2-3; D possibly corresponds to TRBD2 (6 bases). CDR3 length: 16 residues. Trimming pared 0 bases from V and 0 bases from J, leaving 11 bases between. CDR1 is SGDLS and CDR2 is YYNGEE in the germline V gene. The CDR3, as DNA: TGTGCCAGCAGCGTAGATGGAGGAGGGAGCACAGATACGCAGTATTTT. Translation: CASSVDGGGSTDTQYF.

This clonotype was observed at least ten times. The J gene is TRBJ2-7, the V gene TRBV20-1; D might be TRBD1 or TRBD2, each matching 5 bases. Trimming took off 8 bases at V and 7 bases at J, with 27 bases between the two ends. CDR3 length equals 15 residues. Germline lookup yields CDR1 DFQATT and CDR2 SNEGSKA (reference sequence). CDR3 residues: CSSPRGDGLLREQYF. Here the CDR3 DNA reads TGCAGTTCCCCCCGAGGGGACGGTCTTTTGCGAGAGCAGTACTTC.

At least ten counts were recorded for this clonotype. The genes are TRBV7-6 and TRBJ1-4, with D uncertain. V was trimmed by 3 bases and J by 5 bases, leaving 7 bases between them. CDR3 length equals 13 residues. The germline gives CDR1 SGHVS, CDR2 FNYEAQ. Written as DNA, the CDR3 is TGTGCCAGCAGCTTCCGATTAAATGAAAAACTGTTTTTT. Translating gives CASSFRLNEKLFF. The variable domain in full, completed from reference TRBV7-6 and TRBJ1-4, reads GAGVSQSPRYKVTKRGQDVALRCDPISGHVSLYWYRQALGQGPEFLTYFNYEAQQDKSGLPNDRFSAERPEGSISTLTIQRTEQRDSAMYRCASSFRLNEKLFFGSGTQLSVL.

This clonotype showed up just a few times. The V and J genes are TRBV12-3 or TRBV12-4 and TRBJ2-3, with D uncertain. V was pared by 6 bases and J by 5 bases, with 6 bases between. The CDR3 length is 11 residues. The CDR3 region is CASRTGDTQYF. In DNA form, the CDR3 reads TGTGCCAGCAGGACCGGAGATACGCAGTATTTT.

This clonotype occurred a few times. V is TRBV4-3 and J is TRBJ2-1; weak D call: TRBD2 (6 bases). CDR3 length: 15 residues. Deletions cut 1 base from V and 5 bases from J, with 12 bases between. The V gene's germline CDR1 is LGHNA and CDR2 YSLEER. The CDR3 DNA follows: TGCGCCAGCAGCCAAGGTCCGACTAGAAACAATGAGCAGTTCTTC. Its protein is CASSQGPTRNNEQFF.

This clonotype has a count of ten or more. This rearrangement joins TRBV20-1 to TRBJ2-5, with a possible D match to TRBD1 (6 bases). V was shortened by 5 bases and J by 2 bases, with 12 bases between the two germline ends. CDR1 and CDR2 (germline): DFQATT, SNEGSKA (reference sequence). The length of the CDR3 is 13 residues. The CDR3 coding sequence is TGCAGTGCTCACGACAGGAATCAAGAGACCCAGTACTTC. This encodes CSAHDRNQETQYF.

This clonotype was observed a handful of times. The chain employs TRBV19 and TRBJ2-7; TRBD2 aligns across 7 bases. The CDR3 covers 14 residues. V shed 3 bases, J shed 5 bases, and the junction held 7 bases outside the gene matches. CDR1 LNHDA and CDR2 SQIVND come from the germline V gene (reference sequence). Here the CDR3 DNA reads TGTGCCAGTAGTATTGGGGGGGGATCCGACGAGCAGTACTTC. This gives the protein CASSIGGGSDEQYF.

The table lists this clonotype with a few counts. V usage is TRBV10-3 and J usage is TRBJ2-5; D remains ambiguous. This CDR3 region has 14 residues. Trimming cost V 3 bases and J 2 bases, with 10 bases left between them. Per the germline V gene, CDR1 is ENHRY and CDR2 is SYGVKD. The CDR3 reads CAISEKYGQETQYF. The CDR3 DNA is TGTGCCATCAGTGAAAAGTACGGGCAAGAGACCCAGTACTTC.

The rearrangement joins TRBV7-6 to TRBJ2-2; 8 positions match TRBD2. Trimming removed 5 bases from V and 3 bases from J; junction bases left unmatched: 11. This CDR3 has 17 residues. Germline V gene data show CDR1 as SGHVS and CDR2 as FNYEAQ. The CDR3 region is CASSAVRAGAHTGELFF. The CDR3 DNA is TGTGCCAGCAGCGCCGTTCGAGCGGGGGCCCACACCGGGGAGCTGTTTTTT.

V usage is TRBV6-1 and J usage is TRBJ2-1; D is perhaps TRBD1 (5 bases). The V gene's germline CDR1 is MNHNS and CDR2 SASEGT. The ends were cut back, 4 bases at V and 2 bases at J, with 15 bases in the middle. CDR3 size: 16 residues. CDR3 sequence: CASSAFRASAYNEQFF. CDR3 nucleotides: TGTGCCAGCAGTGCCTTCAGGGCAAGTGCCTACAATGAGCAGTTCTTC.

About this clonotype itself: The CDR3 carries no conserved terminal phenylalanine or tryptophan, so it likely arises from a read error. The chain carries TRBV20-1 and TRBJ2-2; 13 bases fit TRBD2. The germline CDR1 and CDR2 sequences are DFQATT and SNEGSKA (reference sequence). The V segment lost 6 bases and the J segment 2 bases; nucleotides outside the gene matches: 3. The CDR3 sequence is 15 residues long. The CDR3 here is CSARGLAGNTGELFL. The CDR3 region has the DNA TGCAGTGCCCGGGGACTAGCGGGAAACACCGGGGAGCTGTTTCTT.

CDR3 sequence (DNA): TGCAGTGCTAGAATTAGGGGAAACATTCAGTACTTC. Its translation: CSARIRGNIQYF. The J gene is TRBJ2-4, the V gene TRBV20-1; D might be TRBD1 (5 bases). Germline V gene lookup returns CDR1 DFQATT and CDR2 SNEGSKA (reference sequence). V lost 2 bases and J 6 bases, leaving 8 bases between the germline ends. This CDR3 has 12 residues.

The rearrangement uses TRBV24-1 and TRBJ2-5; no definite D call. The CDR3 length is 13 residues. The germline gives CDR1 KGHDR, CDR2 SFDVKD. The V end lost 3 bases, the J end lost 3 bases, and 7 bases lay between the germline ends. For the CDR3, the DNA is TGTGCCACCAGTGATCCGGTAAAAGAGACCCAGTACTTC. Residues: CATSDPVKETQYF.

This clonotype was observed many times. The chain combines TRBV7-6 with TRBJ2-1; TRBD2 matches at 8 bases. CDR3 length equals 15 residues. The V gene end was trimmed by 5 bases and the J gene end by 4 bases; junction bases not matched to a gene: 7. Germline assignment: CDR1 SGHVS and CDR2 FNYEAQ. The CDR3 nucleotides read TGTGCCAGCAGCGTTGGGACTAGAACGTACAATGAGCAGTTCTTC. Translated, it gives CASSVGTRTYNEQFF.

The V gene is TRBV5-1, the J gene TRBJ2-7; perhaps TRBD2 as D (6 bases). The V end lost 4 bases, the J end lost 3 bases, and 14 bases lay between the germline ends. The germline V gene encodes CDR1 SGHRS and CDR2 YFSETQ. The CDR3 is made up of 14 amino acids. The CDR3 is CASSPRRGYYEQYF. The CDR3 DNA reads TGCGCCAGCAGCCCCCGGAGGGGTTACTACGAGCAGTACTTC.

The chain joins TRBV19 to TRBJ2-7; 12 bases are shared with TRBD2. Germline-derived CDR1 and CDR2 are LNHDA and SQIVND (reference sequence). V lost 5 bases and J lost 0; bases outside the gene matches: 5. The CDR3 is 16 amino acids. This CDR3 is CASSPGLAGSSYEQYF. For the CDR3, the DNA is TGTGCCAGTAGTCCCGGACTAGCGGGGAGCTCCTACGAGCAGTACTTC.

This clonotype was detected a few times. The V and J genes are TRBV2 and TRBJ1-2; TRBD1 is a possible D gene (6 bases). V dropped 6 bases and J dropped 2 bases, with 10 bases sitting between them. This CDR3 has 13 amino acids. The germline V gene encodes CDR1 SNHLY and CDR2 FYNNEI. The CDR3 DNA reads as TGTGCCAGCAGAATAACAGGGAACTATGGCTACACCTTC. It translates to CASRITGNYGYTF.

The J gene is TRBJ2-2, the V gene TRBV7-2; weak D call: TRBD2 (5 bases). V lost 4 bases and J 5 bases, leaving 14 bases between the germline ends. The CDR3 totals 15 residues. CDR1 is SGHTA, CDR2 FQGNSA, per germline. The CDR3 nucleotides read TGTGCCAGCAGCTCTCGAAGTCGGGGAACCGGGGAGCTGTTTTTT. It translates to CASSSRSRGTGELFF.

This clonotype was seen at least ten times. The chain is built from TRBV3-1 and TRBJ2-3; D is unresolved. Trimming took 1 base from V and 2 from J, leaving 7 bases between them. Germline CDR1 and CDR2: LGHDT and YNNKEL (reference sequence). The CDR3 extends over 14 amino acids. CDR3 sequence reads: CASSQGPLTDTQYF. CDR3 nucleotide sequence: TGTGCCAGCAGCCAAGGTCCTCTCACAGATACGCAGTATTTT.

This clonotype was picked up many times. This chain links TRBV15 with TRBJ2-5; tentative D call: TRBD1 (5 bases). The germline V gene has CDR1 LNHNV and CDR2 YYDKDF (reference sequence). Between the trimmed V and J ends, which lost 1 base and 2 bases, there was a span of 11 bases. The CDR3 runs to 15 residues. The CDR3, as DNA: TGTGCCACCAGCAGAGTACCAGGGATACAAGAGACCCAGTACTTC. Translating it yields CATSRVPGIQETQYF. Drawing the rest from reference TRBV15 and TRBJ2-5, the complete variable domain is DAMVIQNPRYQVTQFGKPVTLSCSQTLNHNVMYWYQQKSSQAPKLLFHYYDKDFNNEADTPDNFQSRRPNTSFCFLDIRSPGLGDTAMYLCATSRVPGIQETQYFGPGTRLLVL.

V usage is TRBV10-3 and J usage is TRBJ2-7; tentatively, D is TRBD1 (5 bases). There are 11 residues in the CDR3. V lost 2 bases and J 6 bases, leaving 5 bases between the germline ends. Looked up from germline, CDR1 is ENHRY and CDR2 is SYGVKD. CDR3: CAISETGEQYF. The CDR3 nucleotides are TGTGCCATCAGTGAGACAGGCGAGCAGTACTTC.

The genes are TRBV12-3 or TRBV12-4 and TRBJ1-5; TRBD1 matches at 7 bases. The length of the CDR3 is 13 residues. V shed 8 bases, J shed 7 bases, and the junction held 8 bases outside the gene matches. The CDR3 DNA reads as TGTGCCAGCCAGAGGGGGCATGACCAGCCCCAGCATTTT. This codes for CASQRGHDQPQHF.

The rearrangement uses TRBV28 and TRBJ2-1; perhaps TRBD1 as D (7 bases). The CDR3 consists of 14 residues. Trimming removed 3 bases at V and 7 bases at J, with 13 bases between. Germline CDR1 and CDR2: MDHEN and SYDVKM. The CDR3 DNA is TGTGCCAGCAGTTTCCCCAGGGGGGTGAATGAGCAGTTCTTC. This sequence encodes CASSFPRGVNEQFF.